Presented here are 27 T cell receptor beta chains from one specimen sequenced in a study of control samples from healthy donors and cancer patients. TCRdb keeps only in-frame clones here, not all; method: immunoSEQ multiplex PCR. The repertoire holds around 110,000 clones, with around 90% as singletons. The sequenced material came from blood. The receptors derive from an older woman in good health.

This chain connects TRBV7-9 to TRBJ1-2, with 12 bases matching TRBD1. J gave up 4 bases and V 5 bases, and 11 bases lay outside the gene matches. Germline V gene data show CDR1 as SEHNR and CDR2 as FQNEAQ (reference sequence). The length of the CDR3 is 17 residues. CDR3 nucleotide sequence: TGTGCCAGCAGCCCAAGCGGGACAGGGGGCGCAAGCTATGGCTACACCTTC. The encoded protein is CASSPSGTGGASYGYTF.

The chain is built from TRBV18 and TRBJ1-1; D possibly corresponds to TRBD1 (6 bases). The CDR3 extends over 14 amino acids. V lost 4 bases to trimming and J lost 0 bases, with 9 bases between them. From germline, CDR1 is KGHSH and CDR2 LQKENI. The CDR3 DNA reads TGTGCCAGCTCACGGGCAGGGGTGAACACTGAAGCTTTCTTT. Translating it yields CASSRAGVNTEAFF.

V is TRBV6-5 and J is TRBJ2-7; TRBD2 matches at 8 bases. The V and J ends lost 5 bases and 3 bases, in that order; junction bases with no gene match: 3. The CDR3 length is 13 residues. CDR1 and CDR2 (germline): MNHEY, SVGAGI. CDR3 nucleotides: TGTGCCAGCAGTCCGGGACTAGGCTACGAGCAGTACTTC. This codes for CASSPGLGYEQYF.

This clone was detected once. V usage is TRBV6-4 and J usage is TRBJ2-5; no definite D call. In germline, CDR1 is MRHNA, CDR2 SNTAGT. V was clipped by 3 bases and J by 3 bases, with 17 bases between them. The CDR3 spans 16 residues. CDR3 loop: CASSEAPPLWEETQYF. CDR3 DNA sequence: TGTGCCAGCAGTGAGGCCCCCCCCTTATGGGAAGAGACCCAGTACTTC.

The gene calls are TRBV18 and TRBJ1-5; D gene ambiguous. Trimming took off 1 base at V and 3 bases at J, with 7 bases between the two ends. Germline V gene data show CDR1 as KGHSH and CDR2 as LQKENI. The CDR3 length is 14 residues. Written as DNA, the CDR3 is TGTGCCAGCTCACCACTGCGGCTCAATCAGCCCCAGCATTTT. Protein sequence: CASSPLRLNQPQHF.

The J gene is TRBJ2-7, the V gene TRBV27; D call uncertain. Trimming left V 2 bases short and J 6 bases short, with 17 bases between. The germline gives CDR1 MNHEY, CDR2 SMNVEV (reference sequence). The CDR3 has 15 amino acids. The CDR3 region has the DNA TGTGCCAGCAGTTTAAGGCCCGGTCGGGTCTCCGAGCAGTACTTC. Translating it yields CASSLRPGRVSEQYF.

This chain uses TRBV28 with TRBJ1-1; D unclear. CDR1 MDHEN and CDR2 SYDVKM come from the germline V gene. This CDR3 comprises 13 residues. Trimming cost V 6 bases and J 14 bases, with 22 bases left between them. The CDR3 DNA reads TGTGCCAGCAGCAGCTGGGAGCGGGCCCCCATATTCTTT. Translation: CASSSWERAPIFF.

In its sample, this clone was seen once. The CDR3 is CASSPARTSNYEQYF. CDR3 sequence (DNA): TGTGCCAGCAGCCCGGCCAGGACTAGTAACTACGAGCAGTACTTC. The V call is TRBV3-1 (or the pseudogene TRBV3-2), the J call TRBJ2-7; 7 nucleotides align to TRBD2. Germline-derived CDR1 and CDR2 are LGHDT and YNNKEL (reference sequence). This CDR3 spans 15 amino acids. The J segment lost 3 bases and the V segment lost 4 bases, leaving 9 bases of the junction unmatched.

The rearrangement joins TRBV15 to TRBJ1-5; possible D gene TRBD1, 5 bases. Germline V lookup: CDR1 LNHNV, CDR2 YYDKDF (reference sequence). This CDR3 has 15 amino acids. The germline V and J ends were trimmed by 2 bases and 0 bases, with 8 bases remaining between them. The CDR3 here is CATSRQGYSNQPQHF. The CDR3 coding sequence is TGTGCCACCAGCAGACAGGGCTATAGCAATCAGCCCCAGCATTTT. The complete variable domain, with remaining parts taken from reference TRBV15 and TRBJ1-5, reads DAMVIQNPRYQVTQFGKPVTLSCSQTLNHNVMYWYQQKSSQAPKLLFHYYDKDFNNEADTPDNFQSRRPNTSFCFLDIRSPGLGDTAMYLCATSRQGYSNQPQHFGDGTRLSIL.

The chain carries TRBV10-3 and TRBJ1-2, with D perhaps TRBD1 (5 bases). The germline V and J ends were trimmed by 0 bases and 8 bases, with 16 bases remaining between them. The V gene's germline CDR1 is ENHRY and CDR2 SYGVKD. The CDR3 runs 15 residues. CDR3 in amino acids: CAISESSGRVAGYTF. In DNA form, the CDR3 reads TGTGCCATCAGTGAGTCCTCAGGGAGGGTAGCGGGCTACACCTTC.

In DNA, the CDR3 is TGTGCCAGCTCACCCGTGGACAGGGGAAAACTGTTTTTT. Protein product: CASSPVDRGKLFF. The chain combines TRBV18 with TRBJ1-4; 9 positions agree with TRBD1. The V segment lost 3 bases and the J segment 10 bases; nucleotides outside the gene matches: 3. Germline V gene data show CDR1 as KGHSH and CDR2 as LQKENI. The CDR3 spans 13 residues.

The V and J genes are TRBV9 and TRBJ1-4; D not certain. CDR1 and CDR2 (germline): SGDLS, YYNGEE. The CDR3 length is 14 residues. Trimming pared 2 bases from V and 0 bases from J, leaving 5 bases between. The CDR3 nucleotides are TGTGCCAGCAGCGTGGCAGCAACTAATGAAAAACTGTTTTTT. Translating gives CASSVAATNEKLFF.

The CDR3 is CASSSGGNEQYF. CDR3 coding DNA: TGTGCCAGCAGCTCCGGGGGGAACGAGCAGTACTTC. The chain combines TRBV7-2 with TRBJ2-7; 7 nucleotides agree with TRBD2. After removal of 4 bases from V and 5 bases from J, the junction contained 2 bases not matched to a gene. The CDR3 has 12 amino acids. Per germline, CDR1 SGHTA and CDR2 FQGNSA.

This chain uses TRBV7-2 with TRBJ2-3; D is uncertain. The CDR3 extends over 12 amino acids. The V end was cut by 5 bases, the J end by 4 bases, with 7 bases between. Germline loops: CDR1 SGHTA, CDR2 FQGNSA. CDR3 residues: CASSDSSDTQYF. DNA of the CDR3: TGTGCCAGCAGCGATAGCTCAGATACGCAGTATTTT. Full variable domain (outside the CDR3, taken from reference TRBV7-2 and TRBJ2-3): GAGVSQSPSNKVTEKGKDVELRCDPISGHTALYWYRQSLGQGLEFLIYFQGNSAPDKSGLPSDRFSAERTGGSVSTLTIQRTQQEDSAVYLCASSDSSDTQYFGPGTRLTVL.

This sequence joins TRBV7-8 and TRBJ1-1; weak D call: TRBD1 (5 bases). The CDR3 sequence is 15 residues long. V lost 1 base, J lost 0 bases, and 9 bases lay in between. CDR1 and CDR2 from the germline V gene are SGHVS and FQNEAQ. The DNA of the CDR3 is TGTGCCAGCAGCTTAGGAGAGGGGATGAACACTGAAGCTTTCTTT. This encodes CASSLGEGMNTEAFF.

The V call is TRBV19, the J call TRBJ1-5; D is ambiguous. Trimming shortened V by 3 bases and J by 5 bases, and 5 bases separated the two germline ends. The CDR3 is 12 residues long. Germline CDR1 LNHDA, CDR2 SQIVND (reference sequence). CDR3 nucleotides: TGTGCCAGTAGTATCGGGGATCAGCCCCAGCATTTT. This translates into CASSIGDQPQHF.

This chain connects TRBV27 to TRBJ1-2, with D maybe TRBD1 (5 bases). The germline gives CDR1 MNHEY, CDR2 SMNVEV (reference sequence). The CDR3 runs 16 residues. Trimming removed 6 bases at V and 6 bases at J, with 23 bases between. This CDR3 is CASSPLSLQGTDGYTF. CDR3 coding DNA: TGTGCCAGCAGCCCTTTATCTCTTCAGGGAACCGATGGCTACACCTTC.

Notes on this clone: The junction shows a germline mismatch at one end, possibly a read error. The V call is TRBV7-2, the J call TRBJ2-2, with no clear D. The CDR3 sequence is 13 residues long. CDR1 is SGHTA, CDR2 FQGNSA, per germline. The CDR3 nucleotides are TGTGCCAGCAGCGTAGCTGGCACCGGGGAGCTGTTTTTT. It translates to CASSVAGTGELFF.

The rearrangement joins TRBV13 to TRBJ2-2; 9 bases line up with TRBD1. There are 17 residues in the CDR3. Unmatched junction bases numbered 6, after V lost 1 base and J lost 3 bases. The V gene's germline CDR1 is PRHDT and CDR2 FYEKMQ (reference sequence). Here the CDR3 reads CASSLDIRQGDTGELFF. The DNA for the CDR3 is TGTGCCAGCAGCTTAGACATACGACAGGGGGACACCGGGGAGCTGTTTTTT.

The chain couples TRBV14 to TRBJ1-3; no clear D. Germline-derived CDR1 and CDR2 are SGHDN and FVKESK. The V and J ends lost 0 bases and 12 bases respectively, with 6 bases between them. The CDR3 has 11 residues. CDR3 coding DNA: TGTGCCAGCAGCCAAGATTTGGTCATATATTTT. This translates into CASSQDLVIYF.

The gene calls are TRBV7-2 and TRBJ1-5; 7 bases fit TRBD1. From germline, CDR1 is SGHTA and CDR2 FQGNSA. This CDR3 spans 16 amino acids. The V segment lost 1 base and the J segment 5 bases; nucleotides outside the gene matches: 8. The CDR3: CASSLGAGGKYQPQHF. In DNA form, the CDR3 reads TGTGCCAGCAGCTTAGGGGCAGGGGGTAAATATCAGCCCCAGCATTTT.

The chain joins TRBV11-2 to TRBJ2-5; 9 bases map to TRBD2. Germline trimming cut 1 base from V and 5 bases from J; bases unmatched to any gene: 5. The CDR3 covers 15 residues. Germline V lookup: CDR1 SGHAT, CDR2 FQNNGV. CDR3 DNA: TGTGCCAGCAGCTTAGGGCGGGGGGGCCCCGAGACCCAGTACTTC. It codes for CASSLGRGGPETQYF.

This chain uses TRBV11-2 with TRBJ1-4; possibly TRBD1 for D (6 bases). Germline CDR1 and CDR2: SGHAT and FQNNGV. The CDR3 covers 15 residues. The ends were cut back, 7 bases at V and 11 bases at J, with 23 bases in the middle. For the CDR3, the DNA is TGTGCCAGCAAAACGCTTAGTGCCTCAAGGGGGAAACTGTTTTTT. Encoded protein: CASKTLSASRGKLFF.

The chain uses TRBV5-1 and TRBJ2-5; TRBD2 aligns across 7 bases. This CDR3 has 15 residues. V shed 2 bases and J 4 bases; nucleotides not matched to a gene: 8. Per the germline V gene, CDR1 is SGHRS and CDR2 is YFSETQ. For the CDR3, the DNA is TGCGCCAGCAGCTTAACGGCGGGGGAACTAGAGACCCAGTACTTC. Translating gives CASSLTAGELETQYF.

The rearrangement links TRBV9 to TRBJ2-5; tentative D call: TRBD1 (6 bases). V was trimmed by 4 bases and J by 3 bases, leaving 10 bases between them. This CDR3 has 13 amino acids. Germline values: CDR1 SGDLS, CDR2 YYNGEE. CDR3 protein: CASSSGVKETQYF. The CDR3 bases are TGTGCCAGCAGCTCAGGGGTTAAAGAGACCCAGTACTTC.

The V and J genes are TRBV12-3 or TRBV12-4 and TRBJ2-1; no firm D call. V was pared by 3 bases and J by 10 bases, with 10 bases between. CDR3 length: 12 amino acids. CDR3 coding DNA: TGTGCCAGCAGTTTTCGTCTTGCCGAGCAGTTCTTC. This sequence encodes CASSFRLAEQFF.

This clone was detected only a few times. This chain joins TRBV3-1 (or the pseudogene TRBV3-2) and TRBJ1-2; D is undetermined. CDR1 and CDR2 from the germline V gene are LGHDT and YNNKEL (reference sequence). With 2 bases removed from V and 0 bases from J, the gap between germline ends came to 10 bases. This CDR3 contains 15 residues. CDR3 in amino acids: CASSQSLTANYGYTF. In DNA, the CDR3 is TGTGCCAGCAGCCAATCACTGACGGCTAACTATGGCTACACCTTC.